These 31 T cell receptor beta chains came from one sample sequenced in a study of T cell repertoires in cytomegalovirus infection. TCRdb redid the calling of the reads with MiXCR, one entry per CDR3 protein. The sample has about 920,000 distinct CDR3 sequences, roughly 30% seen once. No antigen is known for these receptors. Sequenced material: cultured CD8+ T cells from PBMCs, taken from culture after CMV antigen stimulation. These receptors originate from a human donor in good health (CMV status not recorded). Some clones in this sample may be carry-over from other donors' samples.

This clonotype has a count of ten or more. The chain is built from TRBV7-8 and TRBJ2-5; tentatively, D is TRBD2 (6 bases). Trimming stripped 1 base from V and 5 bases from J, with 14 bases between. Germline CDR1 is SGHVS and CDR2 is FQNEAQ. The CDR3 sequence is 15 residues long. The CDR3 sequence is CASSLVGGSSETQYF. Written as DNA, the CDR3 is TGTGCCAGCAGCTTAGTCGGGGGATCATCTGAGACCCAGTACTTC.

For the CDR3, the DNA is TGTGCCACCAGCAGAGATCTGGGACAAAATTACGAGCAGTACTTC. The encoded protein is CATSRDLGQNYEQYF. The chain carries TRBV15 and TRBJ2-7; a weak D match, TRBD1 (6 bases). The CDR3 is made up of 15 amino acids. Germline V gene lookup returns CDR1 LNHNV and CDR2 YYDKDF (reference sequence). V was shortened by 0 bases and J by 4 bases, with 13 bases between the two germline ends. Based on the CDR3 plus reference TRBV15 and TRBJ2-7, the full variable domain is DAMVIQNPRYQVTQFGKPVTLSCSQTLNHNVMYWYQQKSSQAPKLLFHYYDKDFNNEADTPDNFQSRRPNTSFCFLDIRSPGLGDTAMYLCATSRDLGQNYEQYFGPGTRLTVT.

This clonotype has only a few counts. The J gene is TRBJ2-7, the V gene TRBV29-1; TRBD2 matches 14 bases. Germline V gene lookup returns CDR1 SQVTM and CDR2 ANQGSEA. V was pared by 0 bases and J by 4 bases, with 8 bases of the junction left unmatched. This CDR3 has 17 residues. CDR3 sequence (DNA): TGCAGCGTTGAAGATTCCCTCGGACTAGCGGGGGGATACGAGCAGTACTTC. Protein sequence: CSVEDSLGLAGGYEQYF.

This chain joins TRBV6-1 and TRBJ2-7, with D tentatively TRBD2 (5 bases). V was cut by 0 bases and J by 3 bases, with 18 bases left in between. Germline V gene sequence: CDR1 MNHNS, CDR2 SASEGT. The CDR3 length is 17 residues. This CDR3 reads CASSEAARANAGYEQYF. The CDR3 DNA follows: TGTGCCAGCAGTGAAGCGGCTAGGGCGAACGCGGGCTACGAGCAGTACTTC.

In its sample, this clonotype was seen a few times. This chain links TRBV6-1 with TRBJ1-1; 11 bases are shared with TRBD1. The length of the CDR3 is 16 residues. Germline V CDR1 and CDR2: MNHNS, SASEGT. V was pared by 5 bases and J by 0 bases, with 5 bases of the junction left unmatched. The CDR3 sequence: CASSNPGQGVNTEAFF. For the CDR3, the DNA is TGTGCCAGCAGTAATCCGGGACAGGGGGTGAACACTGAAGCTTTCTTT.

This sequence joins TRBV7-8 and TRBJ2-2; D may match TRBD1 or TRBD2 (5 bases each). The CDR3 contains 13 residues. Trimming removed 6 bases at V and 6 bases at J, with 11 bases between. The germline CDR1 and CDR2 sequences are SGHVS and FQNEAQ. CDR3 in DNA: TGTGCCAGCAGGGGGGAAAGAGCCGGGGAGCTGTTTTTT. Translating it yields CASRGERAGELFF.

This chain uses TRBV2 with TRBJ2-1; the match to TRBD1 covers 7 bases. The length of the CDR3 is 14 residues. V lost 6 bases, J lost 9 bases, and 11 bases stayed unmatched. CDR1 and CDR2 (germline): SNHLY, FYNNEI. The CDR3 sequence: CASSAWDSIPEQFF. Here the CDR3 DNA reads TGTGCCAGCAGCGCCTGGGACAGTATTCCTGAGCAGTTCTTC.

The chain joins TRBV14 to TRBJ1-1; the D is unclear. V was trimmed by 4 bases and J by 1 base, leaving 19 bases between them. Germline V gives CDR1 SGHDN, CDR2 FVKESK. CDR3 length equals 17 residues. The CDR3 region is CASSLYPWENQNTEAFF. The CDR3 DNA reads as TGTGCCAGCAGCCTCTACCCGTGGGAGAACCAGAACACTGAAGCTTTCTTT. The whole variable domain, remainder taken from reference TRBV14 and TRBJ1-1, is EAGVTQFPSHSVIEKGQTVTLRCDPISGHDNLYWYRRVMGKEIKFLLHFVKESKQDESGMPNNRFLAERTGGTYSTLKVQPAELEDSGVYFCASSLYPWENQNTEAFFGQGTRLTVV.

This chain uses TRBV12-3 or TRBV12-4 with TRBJ1-2, with D possibly being TRBD1 (5 bases). CDR3 size: 15 residues. The V and J ends lost 4 bases and 4 bases respectively, with 16 bases between them. As DNA, the CDR3 is TGTGCCAGCAGTTATGGTGTGTCAGGGCTCTATGGCTACACCTTC. As protein: CASSYGVSGLYGYTF.

The chain links TRBV29-1 to TRBJ2-3; 7 bases fit TRBD1. Germline V gene lookup returns CDR1 SQVTM and CDR2 ANQGSEA. The J segment lost 0 bases and the V segment lost 3 bases, leaving 6 bases of the junction unmatched. The CDR3 spans 15 residues. CDR3 DNA sequence: TGCAGCGTTGACGGGACAGAGACTAGCACAGATACGCAGTATTTT. Protein sequence: CSVDGTETSTDTQYF.

V gene TRBV2 combines with J gene TRBJ1-1, with D maybe TRBD1 (6 bases). This CDR3 is built from 12 residues. V lost 6 bases to trimming and J lost 3 bases, with 8 bases between them. The germline gives CDR1 SNHLY, CDR2 FYNNEI. CDR3 sequence reads: CASRGTYTEAFF. In DNA, the CDR3 is TGTGCCAGCAGAGGGACATACACTGAAGCTTTCTTT.

This clonotype was detected only a few times. The chain combines TRBV5-1 with TRBJ2-7, with a possible D match to TRBD1 (6 bases). CDR1 SGHRS and CDR2 YFSETQ come from the germline V gene. V lost 4 bases, J lost 5 bases, and 16 bases lay in between. The CDR3 is 14 amino acids. The CDR3 DNA reads TGCGCCAGCAGCCCCTACTCAGGGACAAACGAGCAGTACTTC. This translates into CASSPYSGTNEQYF.

This sequence joins TRBV6-6 and TRBJ1-5; 9 bases fit TRBD1. The CDR3 loop spans 16 amino acids. J was trimmed by 1 base and V by 7 bases; bases with no gene match: 8. Germline loops: CDR1 MNHNY, CDR2 SVGAGI (reference sequence). For the CDR3, the DNA is TGTGCCAGCACCAACCGGGACAGGGCCAGCAATCAGCCCCAGCATTTT. This gives the protein CASTNRDRASNQPQHF.

DNA of the CDR3: TGTGCCAGCAGTGGAGAGATATCGAGAGACGGGAATCCCTACGAGCAGTACGTC. Encoded protein: CASSGEISRDGNPYEQYV. The chain has TRBV28 and TRBJ2-7; a weak D match, TRBD2 (5 bases). The V end lost 5 bases, the J end lost 2 bases, and 25 bases lay between the germline ends. The CDR3 runs to 18 residues. From germline, CDR1 is MDHEN and CDR2 SYDVKM.

CDR3 amino acids: CASRDLAGAYNEQFF. CDR3 nucleotide sequence: TGTGCCAGCAGGGACTTAGCGGGGGCCTACAATGAGCAGTTCTTC. The chain has TRBV6-2 or TRBV6-3 and TRBJ2-1; 9 nucleotides align to TRBD2. CDR1 is MNHEY and CDR2 is SVGEGT in the germline V gene. The CDR3 runs to 15 residues. V dropped 6 bases and J dropped 2; count of bases not matched to a gene: 5.

The chain links TRBV10-3 to TRBJ2-3; D possibly uses TRBD1 or TRBD2 (5 bases each). The CDR3 extends over 17 amino acids. Germline-derived CDR1 and CDR2 are ENHRY and SYGVKD. V gave up 2 bases and J gave up 2 bases, with 17 bases separating them. Here the CDR3 DNA reads TGTGCCATCAGTGAGCCCAGGGACGTTATCTCCACAGATACGCAGTATTTT. Translated, it gives CAISEPRDVISTDTQYF.

This clonotype was picked up a small number of times. J is TRBJ2-3 and V is TRBV12-3 or TRBV12-4, with 9 bases aligning to TRBD1. The trim removed 5 bases at V and 6 bases at J, leaving 6 bases unmatched. The CDR3 totals 14 residues. The chain's CDR3 is CASSPTGTGDTQYF. CDR3 coding DNA: TGTGCCAGCAGTCCCACCGGGACAGGGGATACGCAGTATTTT.

Only one count was recorded for this clonotype. This sequence joins TRBV3-1 and TRBJ2-7; maybe TRBD1 (6 bases). Germline lookup yields CDR1 LGHDT and CDR2 YNNKEL (reference sequence). Trimming stripped 2 bases from V and 7 bases from J, with 15 bases between. This CDR3 has 14 residues. CDR3 loop: CASSQPTGNDEQYF. The CDR3 DNA follows: TGTGCCAGCAGCCAACCAACAGGGAACGATGAGCAGTACTTC.

The table lists this clonotype with a few counts. The V and J genes are TRBV5-6 and TRBJ2-5, with D perhaps matching TRBD2 (6 bases). The CDR3 covers 15 residues. With 0 bases removed from V and 4 bases from J, the gap between germline ends came to 13 bases. CDR1 is SGHDT and CDR2 is YYEEEE in the germline V gene. The CDR3 protein is CASSLAPGVRETQYF. Written as DNA, the CDR3 is TGTGCCAGCAGCTTGGCCCCGGGGGTGAGAGAGACCCAGTACTTC.

The chain has TRBV19 and TRBJ1-6; D is ambiguous. CDR3 length: 14 amino acids. Germline assignment: CDR1 LNHDA and CDR2 SQIVND (reference sequence). V was clipped by 5 bases and J by 10 bases, with 15 bases between them. CDR3 residues: CASSPGYSYSPLHF. CDR3 nucleotides: TGTGCCAGTAGTCCGGGATATTCCTACTCACCCCTCCACTTT. Drawing the rest from reference TRBV19 and TRBJ1-6, the complete variable domain is DGGITQSPKYLFRKEGQNVTLSCEQNLNHDAMYWYRQDPGQGLRLIYYSQIVNDFQKGDIAEGYSVSREKKESFPLTVTSAQKNPTAFYLCASSPGYSYSPLHFGNGTRLTVT.

This CDR3 is CSARGGVGGYTF. The CDR3 bases are TGCAGTGCTAGAGGGGGTGTCGGGGGCTACACCTTC. The V and J genes are TRBV20-1 and TRBJ1-2, with no clear D. V was cut by 1 base and J by 8 bases, with 11 bases left in between. The CDR3 length is 12 residues. The germline gives CDR1 DFQATT, CDR2 SNEGSKA (reference sequence).

This clonotype was seen a handful of times. The genes are TRBV6-4 and TRBJ1-1, with 7 bases identical to TRBD1. From germline, CDR1 is MRHNA and CDR2 SNTAGT. V lost 4 bases, J lost 4 bases, and 3 bases stayed unmatched. The length of the CDR3 is 13 residues. The CDR3 bases are TGTGCCAGCAGTGTTACAGGGGCCACTGAAGCTTTCTTT. As protein: CASSVTGATEAFF.

V is TRBV4-1 and J is TRBJ2-5; D might be TRBD1 (6 bases). The CDR3 extends over 14 amino acids. V lost 1 base and J lost 2, with 8 bases in between. Germline CDR1 MGHRA, CDR2 YSYEKL. The CDR3 is CASSQVGQQETQYF. CDR3 nucleotides: TGCGCCAGCAGCCAAGTTGGACAGCAAGAGACCCAGTACTTC.

The chain couples TRBV7-8 to TRBJ1-1; 8 bases align to TRBD1. The CDR3 contains 17 residues. The ends lost 0 bases at V and 6 bases at J; junction bases unmatched: 12. Germline values: CDR1 SGHVS, CDR2 FQNEAQ. As DNA, the CDR3 is TGTGCCAGCAGCTTAGCGATACAGGGGGGATTATTCGCTGAAGCTTTCTTT. Its translation is CASSLAIQGGLFAEAFF. The full variable domain, in which reference TRBV7-8 and TRBJ1-1 provide the parts outside the CDR3, is GAGVSQSPRYKVAKRGQDVALRCDPISGHVSLFWYQQALGQGPEFLTYFQNEAQLDKSGLPSDRFFAERPEGSVSTLKIQRTQQEDSAVYLCASSLAIQGGLFAEAFFGQGTRLTVV.

The genes are TRBV10-3 and TRBJ2-1; 7 nucleotides line up with TRBD2. J was trimmed by 5 bases and V by 3 bases; bases with no gene match: 10. The CDR3 is made up of 16 amino acids. Per the germline V gene, CDR1 is ENHRY and CDR2 is SYGVKD. The CDR3 DNA follows: TGTGCCATCAGTGACCTGGGCGAGCGGGGCCACAATGAGCAGTTCTTC. It encodes CAISDLGERGHNEQFF.

This clonotype was recorded at least ten times. The gene calls are TRBV6-2 or TRBV6-3 and TRBJ2-2, with D perhaps matching TRBD2 (5 bases). The V end lost 6 bases, the J end lost 4 bases, and 30 bases lay between the germline ends. The CDR3 consists of 20 residues. Germline V gives CDR1 MNHEY, CDR2 SVGEGT. This CDR3 is CASRQLVPVTYQEFTGELFF. CDR3 coding DNA: TGTGCCAGCAGGCAACTAGTACCCGTAACTTATCAAGAGTTCACCGGGGAGCTGTTTTTT.

The gene calls are TRBV6-5 and TRBJ1-1, with 10 bases matching TRBD1. The CDR3 is made up of 15 amino acids. Germline loops: CDR1 MNHEY, CDR2 SVGAGI. The trim removed 0 bases at V and 3 bases at J, leaving 1 base unmatched. CDR3 loop: CASSYSGQGHTEAFF. In DNA form, the CDR3 reads TGTGCCAGCAGTTACTCGGGACAGGGGCACACTGAAGCTTTCTTT.

This clonotype showed up many times. The V gene is TRBV20-1, the J gene TRBJ2-3; 10 nucleotides align to TRBD2. CDR3 size: 18 residues. CDR1 DFQATT and CDR2 SNEGSKA come from the germline V gene (reference sequence). J was trimmed by 7 bases and V by 6 bases; bases with no gene match: 22. This CDR3 reads CSAQEEGVKRGGRYTQYF. The DNA of the CDR3 is TGCAGTGCGCAGGAGGAGGGGGTAAAGCGGGGGGGCCGGTATACGCAGTATTTT.

The chain recombines TRBV6-6 with TRBJ2-3; 7 nucleotides line up with TRBD2. This CDR3 comprises 17 residues. The V segment lost 0 bases and the J segment 0 bases; nucleotides outside the gene matches: 6. Germline V lookup: CDR1 MNHNY, CDR2 SVGAGI (reference sequence). The CDR3 loop is CASSYSVGRGSTDTQYF. In DNA, the CDR3 is TGTGCCAGCAGTTACTCGGTTGGGCGGGGGAGCACAGATACGCAGTATTTT.

This clonotype has a handful of counts. The chain couples TRBV5-1 to TRBJ1-1, with a weak D call TRBD1 (5 bases). This CDR3 region has 16 residues. V lost 0 bases and J lost 4, with 16 bases in between. CDR1 is SGHRS, CDR2 YFSETQ, per germline. CDR3 amino acids: CASSLEGAVSGTEAFF. In DNA form, the CDR3 reads TGCGCCAGCAGCTTGGAAGGGGCGGTCTCCGGCACTGAAGCTTTCTTT.

A note on this clonotype: It may be a read error: a sequence one base away is much more abundant. The V call is TRBV7-2, the J call TRBJ2-5, with 9 bases that match TRBD2. This CDR3 region has 15 residues. Germline CDR1 reads SGHTA; CDR2 reads FQGNSA. The CDR3 spells CSSSSGLALQETQYF. CDR3 in DNA: TGTTCCAGCAGCTCGGGACTAGCACTACAAGAGACCCAGTACTTC.